Each of the 2 T cell receptor beta chains below was sequenced from the same sample in a study of monozygotic twins with inflammatory bowel disease. TCRdb re-called the 5' RACE reads and catalogs CDR3 proteins one per entry, DNA excluded. This sample contains just over 300,000 distinct CDR3 sequences. The sequencing sample was made of blood. These receptors were taken from a human donor with ulcerative colitis or Crohn's disease, or a healthy co-twin of an affected twin (not recorded which).

The chain combines TRBV3-1 with TRBJ1-2. CDR3 size: 14 residues. The germline V gene has CDR1 LGHDT and CDR2 YNNKEL (reference sequence). This chain's CDR3 is CASSPIAVFLGYTF. Looking up the rest from reference TRBV3-1 and TRBJ1-2 gives the full variable domain: DTAVSQTPKYLVTQMGNDKSIKCEQNLGHDTMYWYKQDSKKFLKIMFSYNNKELIINETVPNRFSPKSPDKAHLNLHINSLELGDSAVYFCASSPIAVFLGYTFGSGTRLTVV.

The rearrangement uses TRBV5-1 and TRBJ2-7; TCRdb outputs TRBD2, but without DNA this stays unchecked. The CDR3 contains 14 residues. Germline CDR1 and CDR2: SGHRS and YFSETQ. CDR3 region: CASSLGTSGVDQYF.